This TCR beta chain was captured in a study of blood T cells in healthy people across ages. Study results and caveats: Long-lived donors had more naive CD4+ cells and higher diversity than aged donors. Measured against age, TCR beta diversity per million T cells decreased in a roughly linear manner. Bulk PBMC profiling left naive and antigen-experienced comparisons inconclusive.

PCR was performed a second time for about 7 to 12 cycles using a sample-barcoded 5' primer and a J-beta primer mix. Each cDNA molecule received a tag from a template-switch adaptor that had 12 random nucleotides. TCRdb re-called the 5' RACE reads through MiXCR, storing one row per CDR3 protein. The sample lists some 1.6 million distinct CDR3 sequences; 34% were seen once. Germline V lookup: CDR1 SQVTM, CDR2 ANQGSEA. V lost 8 bases to trimming and J lost 6 bases; unmatched junction nucleotides: 10. There are 12 residues in the CDR3. On this clonotype: Its cognate antigen is unknown.

The sequence was collected from a woman in her 30s in good health. V usage is TRBV29-1 and J usage is TRBJ2-7; 7 nucleotides match TRBD2. The sequenced sample consisted of blood. This CDR3 is CSSVGGSGEQYF. The CDR3 nucleotides read TGCAGCTCAGTCGGGGGGTCAGGCGAGCAGTACTTC.